The text below deals with one TCR beta chain. Additional DNA sequences in this sample encode the identical CDR3. The table came from immunoSEQ multiplex PCR; TCRdb's copy has only in-frame clones and leaves some out. The profile shows some 140,000 clones, approximately 88% of them singletons. This CDR3 region has 13 residues. CDR1 is SGHRS and CDR2 is YFSETQ in the germline V gene. V shed 1 base and J shed 7 bases, with 9 bases lying between them. The data derive from a study of blood T cell repertoires in COVID-19. The specimen was PBMCs or T cells enriched from blood (not recorded which). The gene calls are TRBV5-1 and TRBJ2-1; D is perhaps TRBD1 (7 bases). The sequence derives from a man in his forties with acute COVID-19. The CDR3 sequence is CASSLPGGNEQFF. DNA for the CDR3: TGCGCCAGCAGCTTGCCAGGGGGGAATGAGCAGTTCTTC.